The TCR beta chain described here comes from a study of spatial heterogeneity in lung cancer. The time point: blood at routine non-recurrence follow-up after resection. Sequencing was performed on whole RNA extracted from tumor and nontumor lung tissue, or from frozen PBMC, and the material was left unsorted. Via MiXCR, TCRdb re-called the 5' RACE reads, giving one row per CDR3 protein. The sample contains 1,400 or so distinct CDR3 sequences, 55% to 60% of which appear only once. In germline, CDR1 is SGHTA, CDR2 FQGNSA. Trimming pared 1 base from V and 2 bases from J, leaving 8 bases between. This CDR3 comprises 14 residues. This clonotype was seen a handful of times. The library was built for alpha chains, so this beta chain is an off-target read and its size means little.

The chain recombines TRBV7-2 with TRBJ1-2, with D uncertain. The sequence was obtained from a female donor with early-stage non-small cell lung cancer. Specimen: PBMCs, collected at follow-up. CDR3 in DNA: TGTGCCAGCAGCTTAGTAACAGTGAACTATGGCTACACCTTC. It yields the protein CASSLVTVNYGYTF.